These 6 T cell receptor beta chains were all obtained from the same sample, sequenced in a study of cytomegalovirus exposure and HLA in healthy donors. The table came from immunoSEQ multiplex PCR; TCRdb's copy has only in-frame clones and leaves some out. Of some 140,000 clones in the sample, approximately 86% were seen once. Sequencing was carried out using PBMCs. The receptors derive from a human donor in good health.

The CDR3 DNA is TGTGCCAGCAGTGGGACAGCAGGCTCCGAGCAGTACTTC. The encoded protein is CASSGTAGSEQYF. The chain joins TRBV2 to TRBJ2-7; tentatively, D is TRBD1 (6 bases). The V and J ends lost 4 bases and 6 bases respectively, with 13 bases between them. The CDR3 totals 13 residues. From germline, CDR1 is SNHLY and CDR2 FYNNEI.

The rearrangement links TRBV27 to TRBJ1-2; TRBD1 aligns across 7 bases. Trimming cost V 4 bases and J 8 bases; bases outside gene matches: 16. The length of the CDR3 is 16 residues. CDR1 is MNHEY, CDR2 SMNVEV, per germline (reference sequence). The CDR3, as DNA: TGTGCCAGCAGTTCAGCTCGAACCAGGGGGGAGTACGGCTACACCTTC. The encoded protein is CASSSARTRGEYGYTF.

V usage is TRBV7-9 and J usage is TRBJ2-7, with a tentative D call TRBD2 (6 bases). The germline gives CDR1 SEHNR, CDR2 FQNEAQ (reference sequence). V was clipped by 3 bases and J by 4 bases, with 10 bases between them. The CDR3 covers 13 residues. CDR3 coding DNA: TGTGCCAGCAGCTTCTATGGGGGGTACGAGCAGTACTTC. This translates into CASSFYGGYEQYF. Drawing the rest from reference TRBV7-9 and TRBJ2-7, the complete variable domain is DTGVSQNPRHKITKRGQNVTFRCDPISEHNRLYWYRQTLGQGPEFLTYFQNEAQLEKSRLLSDRFSAERPKGSFSTLEIQRTEQGDSAMYLCASSFYGGYEQYFGPGTRLTVT.

Only one count was recorded for this clone. The V call is TRBV5-1, the J call TRBJ1-4; possible D gene TRBD1, 6 bases. Trimming left V 2 bases short and J 3 bases short, with 11 bases between. The length of the CDR3 is 15 residues. The V gene's germline CDR1 is SGHRS and CDR2 YFSETQ. The CDR3 reads CASSFSGTSNEKLFF. The CDR3 nucleotides read TGCGCCAGCAGCTTCTCCGGGACATCTAATGAAAAACTGTTTTTT.

This clone was seen just once. The V gene is TRBV18, the J gene TRBJ1-2, with 8 bases that match TRBD1. CDR3 length: 15 amino acids. Germline trimming cut 3 bases from V and 1 base from J; bases unmatched to any gene: 4. Germline V CDR1 and CDR2: KGHSH, LQKENI. This CDR3 is CASSPTTGVNYGYTF. The CDR3 nucleotides read TGTGCCAGCTCACCTACGACAGGGGTTAACTATGGCTACACCTTC.

The chain combines TRBV5-1 with TRBJ2-5; weak D call: TRBD2 (5 bases). Germline CDR1 is SGHRS and CDR2 is YFSETQ. The ends were cut back, 0 bases at V and 5 bases at J, with 11 bases in the middle. CDR3 length: 14 amino acids. CDR3 in amino acids: CASSLDGSDETQYF. The CDR3 DNA follows: TGCGCCAGCAGCTTGGATGGTAGCGACGAGACCCAGTACTTC.